This T cell receptor beta chain derives from a study of neurological immune-mediated disorders. Study observations and caveats: HTLV-1-associated myelopathy had the most TCR clonal expansion, and multiple sclerosis had the least, less than healthy controls. Expanded clones shared no CDR3 amino acid sequences across subjects, suggesting private repertoires in all groups.

The authors made cDNA by 5'RACE with 10-nucleotide random UMIs. TCRdb processed the 5' RACE reads anew with MiXCR; each CDR3 protein has one entry. The sample carries 45,000 or so distinct CDR3 sequences, about 6.9% recorded once. Germline loops: CDR1 MDHEN, CDR2 SYDVKM. The CDR3 spans 13 residues. The V gene lost 3 bases and the J gene lost 3 bases, with 9 bases spanning the gap. This clonotype was seen many times. The antigen is unknown. The chain recombines TRBV28 with TRBJ2-7, with D perhaps matching TRBD2 (6 bases). The sequenced material came from CD4+ T cells from blood. This sequence was found in a woman aged 40 to 55 in good health. CDR3 amino acids: CASSFGGIYEQYF. The CDR3 coding sequence is TGTGCCAGCAGTTTTGGGGGGATCTACGAGCAGTACTTC.